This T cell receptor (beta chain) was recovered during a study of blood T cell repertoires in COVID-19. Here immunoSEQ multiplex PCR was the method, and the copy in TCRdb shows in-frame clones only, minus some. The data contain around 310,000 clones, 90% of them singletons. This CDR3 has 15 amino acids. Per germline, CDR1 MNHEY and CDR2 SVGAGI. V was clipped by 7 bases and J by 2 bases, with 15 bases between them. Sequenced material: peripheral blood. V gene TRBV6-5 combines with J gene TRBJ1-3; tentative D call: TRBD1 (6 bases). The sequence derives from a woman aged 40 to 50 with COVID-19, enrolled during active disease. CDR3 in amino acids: CASIDGTGPGNTIYF. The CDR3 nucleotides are TGTGCCAGCATCGATGGAACAGGGCCTGGAAACACCATATATTTT.